This TCR beta chain was recorded in a study of CD8 T cells in Susac syndrome. Sequencing of TCR beta was performed on blood CD8+ and CD4+ T cells. CD8+ and CD4+ T cells were negatively isolated; TEMRA cells were FACS-enriched. This clonotype occurred once. The CDR3 totals 11 residues. The V gene's germline CDR1 is MNHEY and CDR2 SMNVEV (reference sequence). With 8 bases removed from V and 7 bases from J, the gap between germline ends came to 10 bases. RNA totalling roughly 0.45 to 1 ug underwent reverse transcription with random hexamers. MiXCR, run by TCRdb on the immunoSEQ multiplex PCR reads, gives a single entry per CDR3 protein. The sample has approximately 120,000 distinct CDR3 sequences; approximately 95% are singletons.

The genes are TRBV27 and TRBJ2-3, with no clear D. The specimen was CD8+ T cells from PBMCs. The TCR sequence derives from a human donor with multiple sclerosis. The CDR3 region has the DNA TGTGCCAGCTCACCGGGTCATACGCAGTATTTT. Translated, it gives CASSPGHTQYF.